Shown below are 17 T cell receptor beta chains from a single sample sequenced in a study of OX40 agonist ivuxolimab in advanced cancers. Profiled with immunoSEQ multiplex PCR; TCRdb holds only in-frame clones, not every one. In the table there are 77,000 or so clones, roughly 90% of which are singletons. Sequenced here: CD4+ or CD8+ T cells sorted from blood, sampled in a trial of the OX40 agonist ivuxolimab. The origin of the receptors is an adult with an advanced solid tumor such as melanoma, head and neck, liver or kidney cancer.

The rearrangement uses TRBV11-1 and TRBJ2-5, with D perhaps TRBD1 or TRBD2 (6 bases each). This CDR3 region has 17 residues. Germline values: CDR1 SGHAT, CDR2 FQDESV (reference sequence). V lost 0 bases and J 9 bases, leaving 23 bases between the germline ends. The CDR3 bases are TGTGCCAGCAGCTTAGCCGGCCGGGGGCAGCTGAGTACGGCCCAGTACTTC. It yields the protein CASSLAGRGQLSTAQYF.

This chain joins TRBV29-1 and TRBJ2-4; D uncertain. The CDR3 extends over 12 amino acids. V shed 2 bases and J shed 4 bases, with 6 bases lying between them. Germline V CDR1 and CDR2: SQVTM, ANQGSEA. CDR3 bases: TGCAGCGTTGAAAATGGTAAAAACATTCAGTACTTC. It codes for CSVENGKNIQYF.

The chain carries TRBV25-1 and TRBJ2-7, with 7 positions matching TRBD1. Germline V gene sequence: CDR1 MGHDK, CDR2 SYGVNS. This CDR3 contains 14 residues. Germline trimming cut 5 bases from V and 3 bases from J; bases unmatched to any gene: 7. The CDR3 DNA reads as TGTGCCAGCAGTAATCCTTCAGGGGGCTACGAGCAGTACTTC. The encoded protein is CASSNPSGGYEQYF.

The chain joins TRBV7-2 to TRBJ2-1; the match to TRBD2 covers 11 bases. Losses at the gene ends were 4 bases for V and 8 bases for J; bases not matched to a gene: 10. The CDR3 contains 16 residues. Germline CDR1 SGHTA, CDR2 FQGNSA. DNA for the CDR3: TGTGCCAGCAGCTCCTATAGCGGGAGGGATACCGATGAGCAGTTCTTC. Its translation is CASSSYSGRDTDEQFF.

The gene calls are TRBV6-1 and TRBJ2-7, with D possibly matching TRBD1 (7 bases). V was pared by 6 bases and J by 3 bases, with 15 bases between. The CDR3 length is 14 residues. Germline V gene lookup returns CDR1 MNHNS and CDR2 SASEGT. CDR3 sequence: CASSRDRLDYEQYF. Written as DNA, the CDR3 is TGTGCCAGCAGCCGGGACAGACTAGACTACGAGCAGTACTTC.

The chain employs TRBV6-5 and TRBJ2-4, with TRBD2 identical over 7 bases. The CDR3 totals 11 residues. The germline gives CDR1 MNHEY, CDR2 SVGAGI. V lost 6 bases to trimming and J lost 15 bases; unmatched junction nucleotides: 8. The CDR3 sequence is CASRGEGSAYF. As DNA, the CDR3 is TGTGCCAGCAGAGGGGAGGGATCGGCGTACTTC.

This clone came up once. In DNA, the CDR3 is TGTGCCAGTAGTAGAGCTGGGCTAGCGGGAGATGAAGTAGCCTACGAGCAGTACTTC. Residues: CASSRAGLAGDEVAYEQYF. The genes are TRBV19 and TRBJ2-7, with 10 bases aligning to TRBD2. V was pared by 4 bases and J by 2 bases, with 17 bases of the junction left unmatched. Germline CDR1 and CDR2: LNHDA and SQIVND (reference sequence). There are 19 residues in the CDR3.

This chain joins TRBV7-2 and TRBJ2-3, with D tentatively TRBD1 or TRBD2 (5 bases each). Germline lookup yields CDR1 SGHTA and CDR2 FQGNSA. Trimming removed 5 bases at V and 2 bases at J, with 11 bases between. The CDR3 totals 14 residues. The CDR3 sequence: CASSPGTYTDTQYF. CDR3 sequence (DNA): TGTGCCAGCAGCCCCGGGACCTACACAGATACGCAGTATTTT.

V usage is TRBV11-1 and J usage is TRBJ2-2, with TRBD2 identical over 7 bases. The ends lost 2 bases at V and 9 bases at J; junction bases unmatched: 6. Germline V gene lookup returns CDR1 SGHAT and CDR2 FQDESV (reference sequence). This CDR3 has 14 residues. Here the CDR3 reads CASSLLAEGRELFF. DNA for the CDR3: TGTGCCAGCAGCTTACTAGCGGAGGGTCGGGAGCTGTTTTTT.

The chain combines TRBV7-2 with TRBJ2-3, with 9 bases identical to TRBD1. Germline V CDR1 and CDR2: SGHTA, FQGNSA. The CDR3 length is 16 residues. The J segment lost 2 bases and the V segment lost 11 bases, leaving 14 bases of the junction unmatched. The CDR3: CAQGGQGQVTTDTQYF. The DNA of the CDR3 is TGTGCCCAGGGGGGACAGGGCCAGGTGACCACAGATACGCAGTATTTT.

This clone is classed as medium-sized (0.01 to 0.1%). The chain uses TRBV7-9 and TRBJ1-1; D call uncertain. Trimming removed 1 base from V and 2 bases from J, with 5 bases in between. The CDR3 extends over 13 amino acids. Germline V gene data show CDR1 as SEHNR and CDR2 as FQNEAQ (reference sequence). CDR3 in DNA: TGTGCCAGCAGCTTAGGGAGCAACACTGAAGCTTTCTTT. Amino acids: CASSLGSNTEAFF.

The chain joins TRBV5-6 to TRBJ2-7; the D gene is possibly TRBD2 (7 bases). V dropped 0 bases and J dropped 7 bases, with 17 bases sitting between them. There are 15 residues in the CDR3. CDR1 SGHDT and CDR2 YYEEEE come from the germline V gene. The CDR3 DNA reads as TGTGCCAGCAGCTTGGCCGGGGGGCTCGGTCGGGAGCAGTACTTC. Protein sequence: CASSLAGGLGREQYF.

This rearrangement joins TRBV6-6 to TRBJ1-1; 7 nucleotides line up with TRBD1. The V segment lost 6 bases and the J segment 4 bases; nucleotides outside the gene matches: 5. The V gene's germline CDR1 is MNHNY and CDR2 SVGAGI (reference sequence). The CDR3 runs 13 residues. The CDR3 loop is CASRGQAGTEAFF. DNA of the CDR3: TGTGCCAGCAGAGGACAGGCCGGCACTGAAGCTTTCTTT.

This clone was detected only a few times. The chain uses TRBV7-2 and TRBJ2-3; no definite D call. Germline V lookup: CDR1 SGHTA, CDR2 FQGNSA. The CDR3 length is 14 residues. Trimming removed 1 base from V and 0 bases from J, with 5 bases in between. CDR3 sequence reads: CASSLESSTDTQYF. The DNA of the CDR3 is TGTGCCAGCAGCTTAGAGTCGAGCACAGATACGCAGTATTTT.

The chain carries TRBV21-1 and TRBJ1-1; TRBD1, the table's D call, was not compared with the DNA. TRBV21-1 is marked as a pseudogene. The CDR3 length is 12 residues. Written as DNA, the CDR3 is TGTGCCAGCAATCCAGGGGACACTGAAGCTTTCTTT. This sequence encodes CASNPGDTEAFF.

This chain links TRBV10-3 with TRBJ1-1; D is undetermined. This CDR3 has 12 amino acids. Germline V gene lookup returns CDR1 ENHRY and CDR2 SYGVKD. V was clipped by 8 bases and J by 5 bases, with 12 bases between them. This CDR3 is CAIGELSTEAFF. The CDR3 DNA reads TGTGCCATCGGAGAATTGAGTACTGAAGCTTTCTTT.

This chain joins TRBV7-3 and TRBJ2-7; the match to TRBD2 covers 10 bases. The trim removed 2 bases at V and 3 bases at J, leaving 4 bases unmatched. Germline assignment: CDR1 SGHTA and CDR2 FQGTGA. The CDR3 consists of 15 residues. Here the CDR3 DNA reads TGTGCCAGCAGCTTAGCGTCTAGCGGGGGCTACGAGCAGTACTTC. It codes for CASSLASSGGYEQYF.